This T cell receptor beta chain was sequenced in a study of vaccination effects on CD4 cells after COVID-19. Only in-frame clones appear in the TCRdb table, and some are missing; sequencing was by immunoSEQ multiplex PCR. The sample yields tens of thousands of clones, 72% seen once. As to this clone: Its antigen is unidentified.

The CDR3 has 16 amino acids. The germline V gene encodes CDR1 LGHNA and CDR2 YNFKEQ. After removal of 0 bases from V and 13 bases from J, the junction contained 17 bases not matched to a gene. On day 10 of culture, CD4+ T cells were separated out. The gene calls are TRBV4-2 and TRBJ1-2; 7 bases agree with TRBD1. The clonotype comes from a human donor who had a prior SARS-CoV-2 infection. The sequences come from CD4+ T cells from PBMCs cultured without peptide, collected before COVID-19 vaccination. The CDR3 sequence is CASSQDWVQITGVITF. The CDR3 DNA reads as TGTGCCAGCAGCCAAGATTGGGTACAGATAACAGGGGTGATCACCTTC.